A single sample gave rise to the 27 T cell receptor beta chains below, sequenced in a study of early T cells in non-severe SARS-CoV-2 infection (dated by TCRdb to 2020 to 2023). The method was 5' RACE. Instrument on record: NextSeq 500. TCRdb redid the processing of the public reads, applying fastp at Q25 and MiXCR, and retained in-frame beta chains. Each entry is one CDR3 protein sequence, shown with its most common DNA and genes. In all, the sample holds 30,000 to 40,000 distinct CDR3 sequences, and about 5% of those were seen once. Over 12% of the sample belongs to the ten largest clones. The specimen sequenced was whole blood. These receptors were obtained from an adult who was a healthcare worker with PCR-confirmed SARS-CoV-2 infection or an uninfected control (not recorded which).

There are many counts of this clonotype. The J gene is TRBJ2-1, the V gene TRBV6-4; 9 bases align to TRBD1. V shed 6 bases, J shed 7 bases, and the junction held 13 bases outside the gene matches. The CDR3 consists of 16 residues. The V gene's germline CDR1 is MRHNA and CDR2 SNTAGT. CDR3: CASSDITGGEVNEQFF. DNA for the CDR3: TGTGCCAGCAGCGACATAACAGGGGGCGAGGTGAATGAGCAGTTCTTC.

This clonotype was counted at least ten times. The chain recombines TRBV5-6 with TRBJ1-1; D remains ambiguous. The germline V gene encodes CDR1 SGHDT and CDR2 YYEEEE. Between the trimmed V and J ends, which lost 2 bases and 1 base, there was a span of 9 bases. The CDR3 extends over 14 amino acids. CDR3 in amino acids: CASSLTQKNTEAFF. CDR3 nucleotides: TGTGCCAGCAGCTTAACTCAGAAGAACACTGAAGCTTTCTTT.

This clonotype has ten or more counts. CDR3 bases: TGTGCCAGCAGCTTAAACCCCCCCGGGGGGACAGGTGACATGAACACTGAAGCTTTCTTT. It is translated as CASSLNPPGGTGDMNTEAFF. The chain recombines TRBV7-3 with TRBJ1-1; TRBD1 matches 8 bases. The CDR3 contains 20 residues. Germline V gene data show CDR1 as SGHTA and CDR2 as FQGTGA. J lost 0 bases, V lost 1 base, and 16 bases had no gene match.

This clonotype has a count of ten or more. The chain couples TRBV7-7 to TRBJ2-2, with 9 bases identical to TRBD2. Unmatched junction bases numbered 5, after V lost 5 bases and J lost 4 bases. The CDR3 sequence is 15 residues long. Germline V gene sequence: CDR1 SSHAT, CDR2 FNYEAQ (reference sequence). In DNA, the CDR3 is TGTGCCAGCAGCCCCTTAGCGGGGGTCACCGGGGAGCTGTTTTTT. Its protein is CASSPLAGVTGELFF.

The chain combines TRBV7-9 with TRBJ2-1; D gene uncertain. Germline V lookup: CDR1 SEHNR, CDR2 FQNEAQ (reference sequence). Trimming stripped 3 bases from V and 6 bases from J, with 12 bases between. The CDR3 length is 14 residues. The CDR3 is CASSLTRQVNEQFF. CDR3 nucleotide sequence: TGTGCCAGCAGCTTGACCAGGCAGGTCAATGAGCAGTTCTTC.

This clonotype was picked up many times. DNA for the CDR3: TGTGCCAGCAGCTTATATAACGGGGTACCTGGAAACACCATATATTTT. The encoded protein is CASSLYNGVPGNTIYF. The chain couples TRBV7-6 to TRBJ1-3; no reliable D call. The germline gives CDR1 SGHVS, CDR2 FNYEAQ. Trimming took 2 bases from V and 2 from J, leaving 13 bases between them. The CDR3 extends over 16 amino acids.

This rearrangement joins TRBV5-4 to TRBJ2-3, with D uncertain. CDR1 and CDR2 from the germline V gene are SGHNT and YYREEE (reference sequence). The CDR3 loop spans 14 amino acids. With 5 bases removed from V and 5 bases from J, the gap between germline ends came to 15 bases. The CDR3 loop reads CASRVDPGRDTQYF. The DNA for the CDR3 is TGTGCCAGCAGGGTGGACCCGGGTCGAGATACGCAGTATTTT.

This chain uses TRBV29-1 with TRBJ1-1; D not certain. V was pared by 3 bases and J by 6 bases, with 8 bases between. The germline V gene has CDR1 SQVTM and CDR2 ANQGSEA. The CDR3 runs to 11 residues. This CDR3 reads CSVEGSPEAFF. Here the CDR3 DNA reads TGCAGCGTTGAGGGTTCCCCTGAAGCTTTCTTT.

There are many counts of this clonotype. In nucleotides, the CDR3 is TGTGCCAGCAGAGACGGGGAGCTGTTTTTT. This translates into CASRDGELFF. The chain joins TRBV6-2 or TRBV6-3 to TRBJ2-2, with unresolved D. The CDR3 spans 10 residues. Trimming left V 6 bases short and J 7 bases short, with 3 bases between. CDR1 and CDR2 (germline): MNHEY, SVGEGT.

In this sample, this clonotype turned up a few times. Germline is not matched at one junction end, which may reflect a read error. The CDR3 here is CSVAKGGDYSEQFF. The DNA for the CDR3 is TGCAGCGTCGCAAAAGGGGGGGACTACAGTGAGCAGTTCTTC. V usage is TRBV29-1 and J usage is TRBJ2-1; tentatively, D is TRBD2 (7 bases). Germline V gives CDR1 SQVTM, CDR2 ANQGSEA. The CDR3 loop spans 14 amino acids.

CDR3 sequence: CASSPRKQFSSGNTIYF. In nucleotides, the CDR3 is TGTGCCAGCAGCCCGAGGAAACAGTTCAGCTCTGGAAACACCATATATTTT. The chain recombines TRBV11-2 with TRBJ1-3, with no clear D. The CDR3 loop spans 17 amino acids. The germline V gene encodes CDR1 SGHAT and CDR2 FQNNGV. V gave up 5 bases and J gave up 0 bases, with 17 bases separating them.

This clonotype was picked up many times. V gene TRBV6-6 combines with J gene TRBJ1-1; no clear D gene. Germline-derived CDR1 and CDR2 are MNHNY and SVGAGI (reference sequence). The CDR3 has 13 amino acids. Trimming took 6 bases from V and 0 from J, leaving 8 bases between them. CDR3 sequence: CASSFQMNTEAFF. CDR3 in DNA: TGTGCCAGCAGCTTCCAGATGAACACTGAAGCTTTCTTT.

The rearrangement links TRBV7-9 to TRBJ1-1; D ambiguous. CDR1 is SEHNR, CDR2 FQNEAQ, per germline (reference sequence). V was clipped by 1 base and J by 1 base, with 4 bases between them. The length of the CDR3 is 13 residues. CDR3 coding DNA: TGTGCCAGCAGCTTAGGGCAGAACACTGAAGCTTTCTTT. Protein: CASSLGQNTEAFF.

This clonotype was picked up many times. V usage is TRBV7-8 and J usage is TRBJ2-3; D unresolved. The V and J ends lost 7 bases and 5 bases respectively, with 16 bases between them. Per the germline V gene, CDR1 is SGHVS and CDR2 is FQNEAQ. The CDR3 length is 14 residues. DNA of the CDR3: TGTGCCAGCACCTTCGGGCAGGCCAAAGATACGCAGTATTTT. Translation gives CASTFGQAKDTQYF. Full variable domain (rest looked up from reference TRBV7-8 and TRBJ2-3): GAGVSQSPRYKVAKRGQDVALRCDPISGHVSLFWYQQALGQGPEFLTYFQNEAQLDKSGLPSDRFFAERPEGSVSTLKIQRTQQEDSAVYLCASTFGQAKDTQYFGPGTRLTVL.

This clonotype was observed many times. This rearrangement joins TRBV6-6 to TRBJ1-1, with TRBD1 as a possible D gene (6 bases). The CDR3 loop spans 14 amino acids. The germline V gene has CDR1 MNHNY and CDR2 SVGAGI (reference sequence). V dropped 8 bases and J dropped 0 bases, with 13 bases sitting between them. CDR3 nucleotides: TGTGCCAGCCTGATTTGGGGGCTGAACACTGAAGCTTTCTTT. It yields the protein CASLIWGLNTEAFF.

V and J are TRBV4-2 and TRBJ1-4; tentatively, D is TRBD1 (5 bases). The V end was cut by 1 base, the J end by 8 bases, with 17 bases between. Germline lookup yields CDR1 LGHNA and CDR2 YNFKEQ. This CDR3 region has 16 residues. The CDR3: CASSQVGAMGGEKLFF. As DNA, the CDR3 is TGTGCCAGCAGCCAAGTGGGCGCGATGGGGGGAGAAAAACTGTTTTTT.

J is TRBJ2-2 and V is TRBV20-1, with TRBD2 matching over 9 bases. The CDR3 consists of 14 residues. Germline CDR1 DFQATT, CDR2 SNEGSKA (reference sequence). After removal of 4 bases from V and 2 bases from J, the junction contained 2 bases not matched to a gene. The CDR3 DNA follows: TGCAGTGCTACGACTAGCGGCAACACCGGGGAGCTGTTTTTT. This sequence encodes CSATTSGNTGELFF.

Written as DNA, the CDR3 is TGTGCCAGCAGCTTCGTTAAAACTAATGAAAAACTGTTTTTT. Amino acid sequence: CASSFVKTNEKLFF. V gene TRBV7-9 combines with J gene TRBJ1-4; no clear D gene. The V end was cut by 3 bases, the J end by 1 base, with 6 bases between. In germline, CDR1 is SEHNR, CDR2 FQNEAQ (reference sequence). The CDR3 has 14 residues.

The rearrangement uses TRBV2 and TRBJ2-1; no firm D call. Germline V gene sequence: CDR1 SNHLY, CDR2 FYNNEI. V dropped 1 base and J dropped 7 bases, with 8 bases sitting between them. This CDR3 region has 13 residues. Here the CDR3 DNA reads TGTGCCAGCAGTGAAGTAGTGTGGAATGAGCAGTTCTTC. Protein: CASSEVVWNEQFF.

In its sample, this clonotype was seen a few times. This clone may be a read error of a much larger clone one base away. The V gene is TRBV7-2, the J gene TRBJ1-5; D is uncertain. The CDR3 extends over 13 amino acids. V lost 2 bases and J 2 bases, leaving 4 bases between the germline ends. The germline V gene encodes CDR1 SGHTA and CDR2 FQGNSA. The CDR3 DNA reads as TGTGCCAGCAGCTTACGGGGCAATCAGCCCCAGCATTTT. This translates into CASSLRGNQPQHF.

This clonotype was detected ten times or more. The chain couples TRBV7-9 to TRBJ2-1, with 10 bases matching TRBD1. This CDR3 has 16 amino acids. Germline V lookup: CDR1 SEHNR, CDR2 FQNEAQ (reference sequence). V gave up 5 bases and J gave up 7 bases; unmatched junction bases: 11. CDR3 protein: CASSRGQGSLRNEQFF. As DNA, the CDR3 is TGTGCCAGCAGCAGGGGACAGGGGAGTCTGCGGAATGAGCAGTTCTTC. The whole variable domain, remainder taken from reference TRBV7-9 and TRBJ2-1, is DTGVSQNPRHKITKRGQNVTFRCDPISEHNRLYWYRQTLGQGPEFLTYFQNEAQLEKSRLLSDRFSAERPKGSFSTLEIQRTEQGDSAMYLCASSRGQGSLRNEQFFGPGTRLTVL.

V is TRBV7-8 and J is TRBJ1-2; no clear D. The CDR3 length is 15 residues. V was cut by 2 bases and J by 2 bases, with 12 bases left in between. Germline CDR1 SGHVS, CDR2 FQNEAQ. CDR3 in DNA: TGTGCCAGCAGCTTACGTCGGGGTCCAAACTATGGCTACACCTTC. It codes for CASSLRRGPNYGYTF.

This clonotype was seen at least ten times. The rearrangement uses TRBV6-4 and TRBJ1-1; TRBD1 might be the D (5 bases). Trimming shortened V by 2 bases and J by 6 bases, and 10 bases separated the two germline ends. This CDR3 is built from 13 residues. Germline CDR1 is MRHNA and CDR2 is SNTAGT. The CDR3 is CASSDRDGAEAFF. The CDR3 bases are TGTGCCAGCAGTGACCGGGACGGTGCTGAAGCTTTCTTT.

V and J are TRBV6-5 and TRBJ1-1, with a weak D call TRBD1 (5 bases). This CDR3 has 15 amino acids. V was clipped by 4 bases and J by 3 bases, with 15 bases between them. Germline V gives CDR1 MNHEY, CDR2 SVGAGI. The CDR3 here is CASSSVQIGDTEAFF. The CDR3 nucleotides are TGTGCCAGCAGTTCCGTACAGATAGGGGACACTGAAGCTTTCTTT.

At least ten counts were recorded for this clonotype. The CDR3 reads CSARKRGSLNSPLHF. CDR3 sequence (DNA): TGCAGTGCTAGGAAGAGAGGGTCATTGAACTCACCCCTCCACTTT. The V gene is TRBV20-1, the J gene TRBJ1-6, with unresolved D. V was shortened by 3 bases and J by 10 bases, with 19 bases between the two germline ends. This CDR3 has 15 amino acids. CDR1 and CDR2 from the germline V gene are DFQATT and SNEGSKA (reference sequence).

The chain employs TRBV3-1 and TRBJ1-4, with 7 positions matching TRBD1. Germline CDR1 is LGHDT and CDR2 is YNNKEL (reference sequence). With V trimmed by 7 bases and J by 8 bases, 13 bases remained unmatched. This CDR3 has 15 amino acids. The CDR3 is CASTMDLAGGEKLFF. CDR3 nucleotide sequence: TGTGCCAGCACCATGGACCTTGCAGGGGGAGAAAAACTGTTTTTT.

The chain is built from TRBV29-1 and TRBJ1-3; D not resolved. The CDR3 spans 14 residues. Germline V gives CDR1 SQVTM, CDR2 ANQGSEA. With 2 bases removed from V and 0 bases from J, the gap between germline ends came to 8 bases. CDR3 nucleotide sequence: TGCAGCGTTGAACGGCATCCCTCTGGAAACACCATATATTTT. As protein: CSVERHPSGNTIYF. Full variable domain (missing parts from reference TRBV29-1 and TRBJ1-3): SAVISQKPSRDICQRGTSLTIQCQVDSQVTMMFWYRQQPGQSLTLIATANQGSEATYESGFVIDKFPISRPNLTFSTLTVSNMSPEDSSIYLCSVERHPSGNTIYFGEGSWLTVV.